The clone carrying this T cell receptor (beta chain) was recorded at least ten times. Its matching antigen is unknown. These data are taken from a study of T cells in Graves' hyperthyroidism and ophthalmopathy. In the study overall: Once the initial diagnosis was made, peripheral blood was obtained before any treatment. Whole-study findings and limits: Most thyroid-expanded clonotypes above 0.001 were also found in blood.

V lost 1 base and J lost 3, with 16 bases in between. In germline, CDR1 is MDHEN, CDR2 SYDVKM. This CDR3 has 16 amino acids. Clinical Activity Scores of at least 3, NOSPECS grades of at least 4 and durations under 3 months characterized ophthalmopathy patients. Researchers took RNA transcripts and amplified the TCR beta CDR3 regions from them. When the TCR CDR3 underwent first-round RT-PCR, the HTBI primer set was used. TCRdb analysed the multiplex PCR reads with MiXCR anew, one entry per CDR3 protein. The table shows 400,000 or so distinct CDR3 sequences, with over 12% occurring only once. The sequence derives from a man over 45 with Graves' ophthalmopathy. Sequenced material: blood. This chain links TRBV28 with TRBJ2-7; D is perhaps TRBD1 (5 bases). In DNA form, the CDR3 reads TGTGCCAGCAGTTTATTAACAGGTAACCGCCTCTACGAGCAGTACTTC. Translating it yields CASSLLTGNRLYEQYF.